The 28 T cell receptor beta chains in this list originate from one sample, sequenced in a study of beta chain features in type 1 diabetes. Sequenced material consisted of expressed TCRB transcripts (all of the isolated RNA was reverse transcribed). Sequencing was performed with immunoSEQ multiplex PCR; in TCRdb, only in-frame clones are kept and a portion is missing. Of under 300,000 clones detected, 25% to 30% appear once; the ten largest clones hold approximately 4%. The sample consisted of central memory CD4+ T cells from blood. These TCRs come from a man aged 25-45 years in good health.

This clone has a handful of counts. CDR3 protein: CAWSWTDRGAGQGNEQFF. DNA for the CDR3: TGTGCCTGGAGTTGGACGGACAGGGGTGCCGGCCAGGGGAATGAGCAGTTCTTC. The V and J genes are TRBV30 and TRBJ2-1; 9 bases match TRBD1. The CDR3 consists of 18 residues. Germline assignment: CDR1 GTSNPN and CDR2 SVGIG (reference sequence). Trimming cost V 2 bases and J 7 bases; bases outside gene matches: 18. The entire variable domain, with the rest obtained from reference TRBV30 and TRBJ2-1, is as follows: SQTIHQWPATLVQPVGSPLSLECTVEGTSNPNLYWYRQAAGRGLQLLFYSVGIGQISSEVPQNLSASRPQDRQFILSSKKLLLSDSGFYLCAWSWTDRGAGQGNEQFFGPGTRLTVL.

This chain connects TRBV9 to TRBJ2-5; 7 bases line up with TRBD2. The trim removed 4 bases at V and 3 bases at J, leaving 9 bases unmatched. The germline gives CDR1 SGDLS, CDR2 YYNGEE. The CDR3 runs to 15 residues. CDR3 in DNA: TGTGCCAGCAGCCCCGGGACCCGGGGGGAAGAGACCCAGTACTTC. Amino acid sequence: CASSPGTRGEETQYF.

The rearrangement joins TRBV2 to TRBJ2-1; D not certain. The CDR3 runs 10 residues. Per germline, CDR1 SNHLY and CDR2 FYNNEI. The V gene lost 8 bases and the J gene lost 6 bases, with 5 bases spanning the gap. CDR3 sequence (DNA): TGTGCCAGCTGGGCCAATGAGCAGTTCTTC. This encodes CASWANEQFF.

This clone occurred a few times. The rearrangement uses TRBV13 and TRBJ2-6, with a weak D call TRBD2 (6 bases). Trimming removed 0 bases at V and 0 bases at J, with 12 bases between. The CDR3 loop spans 18 amino acids. Germline CDR1 and CDR2: PRHDT and FYEKMQ (reference sequence). The chain's CDR3 is CASSLGLAALSGANVLTF. CDR3 in DNA: TGTGCCAGCAGCTTAGGACTAGCCGCCCTCTCTGGGGCCAACGTCCTGACTTTC.

In this sample, this clone turned up a few times. The CDR3 nucleotides are TGCAGTGCTACGCTCCCTGGCTACACCTTC. It translates to CSATLPGYTF. V is TRBV20-1 and J is TRBJ1-2; D gene ambiguous. Germline CDR1 is DFQATT and CDR2 is SNEGSKA (reference sequence). V was shortened by 4 bases and J by 7 bases, with 7 bases between the two germline ends. This CDR3 is 10 amino acids long.

The rearrangement uses TRBV7-8 and TRBJ2-7; D is ambiguous. V lost 5 bases and J 4 bases, leaving 6 bases between the germline ends. Germline-derived CDR1 and CDR2 are SGHVS and FQNEAQ. The CDR3 extends over 11 amino acids. The CDR3: CASSEKYEQYF. The CDR3 DNA reads TGTGCCAGCAGCGAGAAGTACGAGCAGTACTTC. Drawing the rest from reference TRBV7-8 and TRBJ2-7, the complete variable domain is GAGVSQSPRYKVAKRGQDVALRCDPISGHVSLFWYQQALGQGPEFLTYFQNEAQLDKSGLPSDRFFAERPEGSVSTLKIQRTQQEDSAVYLCASSEKYEQYFGPGTRLTVT.

The chain recombines TRBV5-1 with TRBJ2-5; 8 nucleotides align to TRBD1. After removal of 4 bases from V and 2 bases from J, the junction contained 4 bases not matched to a gene. The CDR3 has 14 residues. Germline V gives CDR1 SGHRS, CDR2 YFSETQ. CDR3 protein: CASSPGQGQETQYF. The CDR3 region has the DNA TGCGCCAGCAGCCCCGGACAGGGACAAGAGACCCAGTACTTC.

The chain is built from TRBV6-6 and TRBJ1-2; no firm D call. This CDR3 region has 14 residues. Per the germline V gene, CDR1 is MNHNY and CDR2 is SVGAGI (reference sequence). Between the trimmed V and J ends, which lost 2 bases and 3 bases, there was a span of 10 bases. The CDR3 DNA follows: TGTGCCAGCAGTTACCGGACCGGGGACTATGGCTACACCTTC. As protein: CASSYRTGDYGYTF.

This clone was recorded at least ten times. Other nucleotide sequences from this sample produce the same CDR3. J is TRBJ1-6 and V is TRBV30; 9 bases align to TRBD1. Germline CDR1 reads GTSNPN; CDR2 reads SVGIG (reference sequence). V trimming: 3 bases; J trimming: 10 bases; junction bases outside the gene matches: 7. The CDR3 contains 14 residues. CDR3: CAWSRGQGGSPLHF. For the CDR3, the DNA is TGTGCCTGGAGCCGGGGACAGGGTGGGTCACCCCTCCACTTT.

This clone was seen only a few times. The chain joins TRBV18 to TRBJ2-1; D might be TRBD1 (5 bases). Germline CDR1 and CDR2: KGHSH and LQKENI. There are 15 residues in the CDR3. Trimming removed 0 bases at V and 15 bases at J, with 21 bases between. Here the CDR3 reads CASSPPRQPQGMAFF. In DNA form, the CDR3 reads TGTGCCAGCTCACCACCGCGACAGCCCCAGGGTATGGCGTTCTTC.

The chain links TRBV25-1 to TRBJ2-7; D gene ambiguous. Trimming stripped 6 bases from V and 3 bases from J, with 12 bases between. The CDR3 covers 13 residues. The V gene's germline CDR1 is MGHDK and CDR2 SYGVNS. CDR3 loop: CASREVGRYEQYF. The CDR3 nucleotides are TGTGCCAGCAGGGAAGTCGGTCGCTACGAGCAGTACTTC.

The table lists this clone with a few counts. Other DNA sequences in the sample encode the same CDR3. The V gene is TRBV7-2, the J gene TRBJ2-3, with 10 bases fitting TRBD1. The CDR3 contains 15 residues. Trimming took 4 bases from V and 4 from J; bases not matched to a gene: 5. Germline assignment: CDR1 SGHTA and CDR2 FQGNSA. This CDR3 reads CASSWRDRGPDTQYF. The CDR3 DNA sequence: TGTGCCAGCAGCTGGCGGGACAGGGGTCCAGATACGCAGTATTTT. Looking up the rest from reference TRBV7-2 and TRBJ2-3 gives the full variable domain: GAGVSQSPSNKVTEKGKDVELRCDPISGHTALYWYRQSLGQGLEFLIYFQGNSAPDKSGLPSDRFSAERTGGSVSTLTIQRTQQEDSAVYLCASSWRDRGPDTQYFGPGTRLTVL.

The rearrangement links TRBV4-2 to TRBJ2-2; 11 nucleotides match TRBD2. The CDR3 extends over 15 amino acids. Germline V gene sequence: CDR1 LGHNA, CDR2 YNFKEQ. Unmatched junction bases numbered 1, after V lost 6 bases and J lost 1 base. The CDR3 loop reads CASSLAGGNTGELFF. Written as DNA, the CDR3 is TGTGCCAGCAGTCTAGCGGGGGGGAACACCGGGGAGCTGTTTTTT.

The chain is built from TRBV29-1 and TRBJ1-6; tentatively, D is TRBD1 (6 bases). CDR1 SQVTM and CDR2 ANQGSEA come from the germline V gene. The CDR3 covers 13 residues. The V and J ends lost 7 bases and 6 bases respectively, with 13 bases between them. The CDR3 is CSAQEGGNSPLHF. For the CDR3, the DNA is TGCAGCGCCCAGGAGGGGGGTAATTCACCCCTCCACTTT. The variable domain in full, with the rest retrieved from reference TRBV29-1 and TRBJ1-6, is SAVISQKPSRDICQRGTSLTIQCQVDSQVTMMFWYRQQPGQSLTLIATANQGSEATYESGFVIDKFPISRPNLTFSTLTVSNMSPEDSSIYLCSAQEGGNSPLHFGNGTRLTVT.

This clone has only a few counts. The chain has TRBV29-1 and TRBJ2-5; 7 bases match TRBD2. The CDR3 consists of 11 residues. V lost 7 bases, J lost 4 bases, and 3 bases stayed unmatched. CDR1 is SQVTM, CDR2 ANQGSEA, per germline. The CDR3 DNA reads as TGCAGCGCCGGGGAGGGAGAGACCCAGTACTTC. Residues: CSAGEGETQYF.

This rearrangement joins TRBV5-4 to TRBJ2-3; D not certain. Germline V CDR1 and CDR2: SGHNT, YYREEE (reference sequence). This CDR3 region has 13 residues. V was pared by 4 bases and J by 3 bases, with 9 bases between. Here the CDR3 DNA reads TGTGCCAGCAGCAGCACAGAAACAGATACGCAGTATTTT. Translation gives CASSSTETDTQYF.

The CDR3 nucleotides are TGCAGCGTTGCTGCTAGCGGGGTATACAATGAGCAGTTCTTC. It encodes CSVAASGVYNEQFF. This sequence joins TRBV29-1 and TRBJ2-1; 9 nucleotides agree with TRBD2. J was trimmed by 4 bases and V by 4 bases; bases with no gene match: 5. The CDR3 consists of 14 residues. Germline V gene lookup returns CDR1 SQVTM and CDR2 ANQGSEA.

This sequence joins TRBV2 and TRBJ2-2, with a possible D match to TRBD1 (6 bases). Germline CDR1 SNHLY, CDR2 FYNNEI. The CDR3 loop spans 13 amino acids. V gave up 6 bases and J gave up 5 bases, with 10 bases separating them. CDR3 loop: CASRGHATGELFF. The CDR3 DNA reads as TGTGCCAGCAGGGGACATGCGACCGGGGAGCTGTTTTTT.

This rearrangement joins TRBV30 to TRBJ2-3; TRBD2 agrees at 10 bases. Per the germline V gene, CDR1 is GTSNPN and CDR2 is SVGIG (reference sequence). V was pared by 6 bases and J by 1 base, with 7 bases of the junction left unmatched. This CDR3 has 15 amino acids. The CDR3 here is CACPTSGRGTDTQYF. In nucleotides, the CDR3 is TGTGCCTGCCCGACTAGCGGGCGGGGCACAGATACGCAGTATTTT.

This sequence joins TRBV7-8 and TRBJ2-7, with D perhaps being TRBD1 or TRBD2 (5 bases each). The CDR3 covers 12 residues. V was cut by 6 bases and J by 6 bases, with 12 bases left in between. CDR1 and CDR2 from the germline V gene are SGHVS and FQNEAQ. CDR3 sequence: CASRGRASEQYF. Written as DNA, the CDR3 is TGTGCCAGCAGGGGGCGGGCGTCCGAGCAGTACTTC.

V and J are TRBV25-1 and TRBJ1-1, with D maybe TRBD1 (5 bases). CDR1 and CDR2 (germline): MGHDK, SYGVNS. This CDR3 has 13 amino acids. Between the trimmed V and J ends, which lost 6 bases and 1 base, there was a span of 9 bases. The CDR3 sequence is CASSRQGNTEAFF. CDR3 nucleotide sequence: TGTGCCAGCAGCCGCCAGGGGAACACTGAAGCTTTCTTT.

The chain recombines TRBV27 with TRBJ2-3, with 7 positions matching TRBD2. Germline CDR1 is MNHEY and CDR2 is SMNVEV (reference sequence). This CDR3 has 15 residues. V gave up 4 bases and J gave up 0 bases; unmatched junction bases: 4. The CDR3 sequence: CASSSWTSSTDTQYF. DNA for the CDR3: TGTGCCAGCAGTTCATGGACTAGTAGCACAGATACGCAGTATTTT.

This clone was recorded a few times. The genes are TRBV18 and TRBJ1-2; the D is unclear. Germline CDR1 KGHSH, CDR2 LQKENI. Trimming pared 2 bases from V and 4 bases from J, leaving 11 bases between. This CDR3 spans 14 amino acids. CDR3 nucleotides: TGTGCCAGCTCACCAGATGGCCGGATCTATGGCTACACCTTC. It specifies CASSPDGRIYGYTF.

The chain links TRBV29-1 to TRBJ2-3; perhaps TRBD1 as D (6 bases). The CDR3 is 13 residues long. CDR1 is SQVTM and CDR2 is ANQGSEA in the germline V gene. Between the trimmed V and J ends, which lost 4 bases and 0 bases, there was a span of 8 bases. CDR3 loop: CSVGTDSTDTQYF. The CDR3 coding sequence is TGCAGCGTTGGGACAGATAGCACAGATACGCAGTATTTT.

This clone came up a few times. V usage is TRBV11-2 and J usage is TRBJ2-7; maybe TRBD1 (5 bases). Trimming took 0 bases from V and 6 from J, leaving 9 bases between them. CDR1 SGHAT and CDR2 FQNNGV come from the germline V gene. The CDR3 loop spans 13 amino acids. Here the CDR3 reads CASSLDRVREQYF. The CDR3 bases are TGTGCCAGCAGCTTAGACAGGGTACGCGAGCAGTACTTC.

The chain links TRBV14 to TRBJ2-7; weak D call: TRBD2 (5 bases). V shed 1 base and J shed 4 bases, with 11 bases lying between them. CDR1 and CDR2 from the germline V gene are SGHDN and FVKESK. The CDR3 runs 14 residues. The CDR3 region has the DNA TGTGCCAGCAGCCAAGTTAAGGGAGTTTACGAGCAGTACTTC. As protein: CASSQVKGVYEQYF. The full variable domain, in which reference TRBV14 and TRBJ2-7 provide the parts outside the CDR3, is EAGVTQFPSHSVIEKGQTVTLRCDPISGHDNLYWYRRVMGKEIKFLLHFVKESKQDESGMPNNRFLAERTGGTYSTLKVQPAELEDSGVYFCASSQVKGVYEQYFGPGTRLTVT.

J is TRBJ2-5 and V is TRBV9, with 7 bases fitting TRBD2. V shed 1 base and J 5 bases; nucleotides not matched to a gene: 5. The CDR3 covers 14 residues. CDR1 is SGDLS and CDR2 is YYNGEE in the germline V gene. In nucleotides, the CDR3 is TGTGCCAGCAGCGTAAACGTGGGAGGGGAGACCCAGTACTTC. Translation gives CASSVNVGGETQYF. The complete variable domain, with remaining parts taken from reference TRBV9 and TRBJ2-5, reads DSGVTQTPKHLITATGQRVTLRCSPRSGDLSVYWYQQSLDQGLQFLIQYYNGEERAKGNILERFSAQQFPDLHSELNLSSLELGDSALYFCASSVNVGGETQYFGPGTRLLVL.

A single count supports this clone. The chain is built from TRBV18 and TRBJ2-7; D uncertain. The CDR3 has 13 amino acids. Looked up from germline, CDR1 is KGHSH and CDR2 is LQKENI. Trimming pared 3 bases from V and 3 bases from J, leaving 9 bases between. CDR3 bases: TGTGCCAGCTCACCGCTCCATAGCTACGAGCAGTACTTC. Its protein is CASSPLHSYEQYF.